The 21 T cell receptor beta chains listed next were all sequenced from one sample in a study of T cell responses to AZD1222 COVID-19 vaccine. The table came from immunoSEQ multiplex PCR; TCRdb's copy has only in-frame clones and leaves some out. This sample yields tens of thousands of clones, of which around 87% are seen a single time; more than 2% belongs to the top ten. The sample here was peripheral blood, taken 28 days after the second AZD1222 dose. The receptors shown here come from an adult who received the AZD1222 COVID-19 vaccine.

This chain's CDR3 is CASSTPGQGSHGYTF. CDR3 nucleotide sequence: TGTGCCAGCAGCACCCCGGGACAGGGTAGCCATGGCTACACCTTC. The V and J genes are TRBV7-9 and TRBJ1-2; 9 bases agree with TRBD1. The CDR3 is made up of 15 amino acids. Trimming removed 5 bases from V and 6 bases from J; junction bases left unmatched: 10. Looked up from germline, CDR1 is SEHNR and CDR2 is FQNEAQ (reference sequence).

This chain joins TRBV13 and TRBJ1-1, with D uncertain. This CDR3 comprises 15 residues. Trimming took off 7 bases at V and 1 base at J, with 16 bases between the two ends. Germline values: CDR1 PRHDT, CDR2 FYEKMQ (reference sequence). Written as DNA, the CDR3 is TGTGCCAGCACCGGAACCCAAGTGGCGAACACTGAAGCTTTCTTT. Amino acid sequence: CASTGTQVANTEAFF.

The V and J genes are TRBV27 and TRBJ1-5, with D perhaps matching TRBD1 (5 bases). Per the germline V gene, CDR1 is MNHEY and CDR2 is SMNVEV (reference sequence). V gave up 8 bases and J gave up 3 bases, with 20 bases separating them. This CDR3 region has 16 residues. Written as DNA, the CDR3 is TGTGCCAGCGCCAACGCAGATGGGGGAATCAATCAGCCCCAGCATTTT. Residues: CASANADGGINQPQHF.

This chain connects TRBV19 to TRBJ1-2, with 8 positions matching TRBD1. Unmatched junction bases numbered 6, after V lost 4 bases and J lost 8 bases. The CDR3 is made up of 13 amino acids. Looked up from germline, CDR1 is LNHDA and CDR2 is SQIVND (reference sequence). The CDR3 sequence: CASSSRDRLGYTF. Here the CDR3 DNA reads TGTGCCAGTAGTAGCAGGGACAGGTTGGGCTACACCTTC.

About this clone: An end of the junction differs from the germline gene, which may be a read error. V usage is TRBV12-5 and J usage is TRBJ2-1, with 8 bases lining up with TRBD2. CDR1 and CDR2 from the germline V gene are LGHNT and FRNRAP. This CDR3 is built from 17 residues. CDR3 in DNA: TGTGCTAGTGGTTTGGTACTAACGCGGGGGGCCCCCAATCAGCAGTTCTTC. This encodes CASGLVLTRGAPNQQFF.

The chain links TRBV19 to TRBJ1-1; no clear D. The V end lost 8 bases, the J end lost 5 bases, and 12 bases lay between the germline ends. CDR3 length: 12 residues. Germline V gene lookup returns CDR1 LNHDA and CDR2 SQIVND (reference sequence). The CDR3 DNA sequence: TGTGCCAGTTCTCCAGGCTGGACTGAAGCTTTCTTT. It encodes CASSPGWTEAFF.

This clone was picked up one time. V usage is TRBV6-5 and J usage is TRBJ2-7; 7 bases line up with TRBD2. V lost 2 bases to trimming and J lost 0 bases; unmatched junction nucleotides: 4. The germline CDR1 and CDR2 sequences are MNHEY and SVGAGI. The CDR3 is made up of 15 amino acids. The CDR3 DNA reads as TGTGCCAGCAGTTACCGCGGGAGCCACTCCTACGAGCAGTACTTC. Residues: CASSYRGSHSYEQYF.

This clone occurred once. V usage is TRBV5-4 and J usage is TRBJ1-1; D possibly corresponds to TRBD1 (6 bases). Trimming took off 4 bases at V and 1 base at J, with 11 bases between the two ends. The CDR3 sequence is 14 residues long. Germline V gene data show CDR1 as SGHNT and CDR2 as YYREEE (reference sequence). This CDR3 is CASSHDRTNTEAFF. CDR3 nucleotide sequence: TGTGCCAGCAGCCATGACAGGACGAACACTGAAGCTTTCTTT.

The chain uses TRBV29-1 and TRBJ2-2; D is possibly TRBD1 or TRBD2 (5 bases each). Germline CDR1 and CDR2: SQVTM and ANQGSEA. CDR3 length: 14 amino acids. V lost 4 bases and J lost 5, with 14 bases in between. CDR3 region: CSVVRGSPTGELFF. The CDR3 DNA reads TGCAGCGTTGTGAGGGGCTCACCTACCGGGGAGCTGTTTTTT.

In DNA form, the CDR3 reads TGTGCCAGCATGGGGCTAGCGGGAGGGGGTGAGACCCAGTACTTC. This encodes CASMGLAGGGETQYF. V is TRBV6-5 and J is TRBJ2-5; 12 bases match TRBD2. Germline V lookup: CDR1 MNHEY, CDR2 SVGAGI. V shed 7 bases and J 5 bases; nucleotides not matched to a gene: 8. The CDR3 consists of 15 residues.

V and J are TRBV6-6 and TRBJ1-5, with TRBD1 identical over 9 bases. The CDR3 covers 16 residues. Germline trimming cut 5 bases from V and 2 bases from J; bases unmatched to any gene: 7. The germline V gene has CDR1 MNHNY and CDR2 SVGAGI (reference sequence). The CDR3 reads CASSRRTGDGNQPQHF. The DNA of the CDR3 is TGTGCCAGCAGTCGTCGGACAGGGGATGGCAATCAGCCCCAGCATTTT.

The chain recombines TRBV7-3 with TRBJ1-1; no clear D. V was clipped by 5 bases and J by 1 base, with 14 bases between them. The CDR3 is 15 residues long. Looked up from germline, CDR1 is SGHTA and CDR2 is FQGTGA. CDR3 in amino acids: CASSPSGLENTEAFF. In DNA form, the CDR3 reads TGTGCCAGCAGCCCATCCGGACTGGAGAACACTGAAGCTTTCTTT.

This clone was picked up a small number of times. The rearrangement joins TRBV7-6 to TRBJ1-2, with TRBD1 matching 7 bases. Germline CDR1 and CDR2: SGHVS and FNYEAQ. This CDR3 contains 16 residues. V was pared by 5 bases and J by 4 bases, with 13 bases of the junction left unmatched. CDR3 bases: TGTGCCAGCAGCCTTTATACCCGGGACAGCACCTATGGCTACACCTTC. Amino acid sequence: CASSLYTRDSTYGYTF.

The J gene is TRBJ2-4, the V gene TRBV5-1, with unresolved D. The V gene's germline CDR1 is SGHRS and CDR2 YFSETQ. Deletions cut 0 bases from V and 0 bases from J, with 22 bases between. This CDR3 is built from 20 residues. The CDR3 DNA reads TGCGCCAGCAGCTTGGCCTCCAGAGCGAGAATTGACCTAGCCAAAAACATTCAGTACTTC. It codes for CASSLASRARIDLAKNIQYF.

The table lists this clone with a few counts. The gene calls are TRBV7-3 and TRBJ2-2; D is possibly TRBD1 (6 bases). The V gene lost 2 bases and the J gene lost 2 bases, with 12 bases spanning the gap. The CDR3 totals 16 residues. The germline CDR1 and CDR2 sequences are SGHTA and FQGTGA. This CDR3 reads CASSLAGTSNTGELFF. The CDR3 DNA follows: TGTGCCAGCAGCTTAGCAGGGACAAGCAACACCGGGGAGCTGTTTTTT.

This clone has a handful of counts. V is TRBV11-2 and J is TRBJ1-5; D is uncertain. Per germline, CDR1 SGHAT and CDR2 FQNNGV. Between the trimmed V and J ends, which lost 2 bases and 0 bases, there was a span of 8 bases. This CDR3 comprises 15 residues. CDR3 loop: CASSLRGNSNQPQHF. CDR3 bases: TGTGCCAGCAGCTTACGAGGGAATAGCAATCAGCCCCAGCATTTT.

Written as DNA, the CDR3 is TGTGCCAGTAGCCTCCGGGACAGGGGTTTCACTGAAGCTTTCTTT. As protein: CASSLRDRGFTEAFF. The chain links TRBV19 to TRBJ1-1, with 10 nucleotides matching TRBD1. J was trimmed by 4 bases and V by 6 bases; bases with no gene match: 8. Germline loops: CDR1 LNHDA, CDR2 SQIVND (reference sequence). This CDR3 spans 15 amino acids.

Only a few counts were recorded for this clone. The chain recombines TRBV20-1 with TRBJ2-3; TRBD2 agrees at 10 bases. The ends lost 3 bases at V and 1 base at J; junction bases unmatched: 7. CDR3 length: 16 amino acids. Germline values: CDR1 DFQATT, CDR2 SNEGSKA (reference sequence). The CDR3 sequence is CSASPYLAGGTDTQYF. CDR3 coding DNA: TGCAGTGCTAGTCCCTATCTAGCGGGAGGCACAGATACGCAGTATTTT.

The CDR3 spells CASSLRDSIYEQYF. CDR3 bases: TGTGCCAGCAGTCTCCGGGACAGCATCTACGAGCAGTACTTC. This chain joins TRBV6-2 or TRBV6-3 and TRBJ2-7; 7 nucleotides match TRBD1. Losses at the gene ends were 5 bases for V and 3 bases for J; bases not matched to a gene: 7. The CDR3 sequence is 14 residues long. Germline CDR1 reads MNHEY; CDR2 reads SVGEGT.

The chain joins TRBV19 to TRBJ1-1, with D possibly being TRBD1 (6 bases). This CDR3 spans 14 amino acids. V was shortened by 6 bases and J by 3 bases, with 14 bases between the two germline ends. CDR1 is LNHDA, CDR2 SQIVND, per germline (reference sequence). In DNA, the CDR3 is TGTGCCAGTAGGTTCCACAGGGAGGACACTGAAGCTTTCTTT. This sequence encodes CASRFHREDTEAFF.

This chain uses TRBV19 with TRBJ2-2, with D maybe TRBD2 (5 bases). The CDR3 extends over 14 amino acids. CDR1 LNHDA and CDR2 SQIVND come from the germline V gene (reference sequence). V lost 5 bases and J 4 bases, leaving 11 bases between the germline ends. CDR3 residues: CASSGESATGELFF. For the CDR3, the DNA is TGTGCCAGTAGTGGGGAGTCTGCCACCGGGGAGCTGTTTTTT.